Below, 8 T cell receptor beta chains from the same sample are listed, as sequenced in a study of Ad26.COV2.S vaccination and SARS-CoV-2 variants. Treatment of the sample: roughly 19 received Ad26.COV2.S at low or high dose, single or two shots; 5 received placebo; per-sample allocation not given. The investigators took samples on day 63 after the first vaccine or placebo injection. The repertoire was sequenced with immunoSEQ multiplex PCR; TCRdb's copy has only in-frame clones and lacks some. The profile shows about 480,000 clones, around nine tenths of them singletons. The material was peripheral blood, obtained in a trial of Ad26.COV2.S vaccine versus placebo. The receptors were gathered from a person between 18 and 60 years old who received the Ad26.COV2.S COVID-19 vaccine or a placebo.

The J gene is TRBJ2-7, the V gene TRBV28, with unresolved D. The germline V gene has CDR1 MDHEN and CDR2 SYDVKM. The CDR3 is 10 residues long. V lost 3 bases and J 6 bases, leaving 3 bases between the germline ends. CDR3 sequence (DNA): TGTGCCAGCAGTTTGAGCGAGCAGTACTTC. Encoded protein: CASSLSEQYF.

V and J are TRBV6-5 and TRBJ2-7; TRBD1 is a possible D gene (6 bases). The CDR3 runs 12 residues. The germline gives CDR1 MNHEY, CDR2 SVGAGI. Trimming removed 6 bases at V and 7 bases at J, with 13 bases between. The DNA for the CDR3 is TGTGCCAGCAGAATACAGGGTGCGGAGCAGTACTTC. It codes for CASRIQGAEQYF.

CDR3 DNA: TGTGCCAGCAGCCAAGGTTCTGGGCAGACGGGCTCCTACGAGCAGTACTTC. It translates to CASSQGSGQTGSYEQYF. The chain carries TRBV14 and TRBJ2-7; no definite D call. The germline CDR1 and CDR2 sequences are SGHDN and FVKESK. The CDR3 runs to 17 residues. The V end lost 1 base, the J end lost 0 bases, and 16 bases lay between the germline ends.

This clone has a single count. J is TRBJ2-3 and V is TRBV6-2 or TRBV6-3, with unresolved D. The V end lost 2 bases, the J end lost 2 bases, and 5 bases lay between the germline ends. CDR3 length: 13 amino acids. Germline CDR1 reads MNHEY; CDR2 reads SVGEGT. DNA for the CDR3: TGTGCCAGCAGTTACGGGTACACAGATACGCAGTATTTT. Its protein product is CASSYGYTDTQYF.

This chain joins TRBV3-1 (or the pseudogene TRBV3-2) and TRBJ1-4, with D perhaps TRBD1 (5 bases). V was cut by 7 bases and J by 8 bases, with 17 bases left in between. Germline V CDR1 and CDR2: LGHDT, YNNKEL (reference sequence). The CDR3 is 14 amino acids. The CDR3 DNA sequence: TGTGCCAGCACCTCAGTAATTTGGGGGGAAAAACTGTTTTTT. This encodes CASTSVIWGEKLFF.

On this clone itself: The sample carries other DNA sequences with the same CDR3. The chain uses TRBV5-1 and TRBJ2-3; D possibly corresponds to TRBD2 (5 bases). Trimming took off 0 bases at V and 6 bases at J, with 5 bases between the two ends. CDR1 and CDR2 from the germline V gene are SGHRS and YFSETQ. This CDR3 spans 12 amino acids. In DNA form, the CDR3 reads TGCGCCAGCAGCTTGGGAGGGGATACGCAGTATTTT. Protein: CASSLGGDTQYF.

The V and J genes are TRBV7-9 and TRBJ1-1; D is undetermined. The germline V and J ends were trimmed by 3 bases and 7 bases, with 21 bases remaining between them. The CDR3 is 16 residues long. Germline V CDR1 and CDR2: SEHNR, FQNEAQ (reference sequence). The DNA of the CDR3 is TGTGCCAGCAGCTTTTTAGGCGACATCGATCGGGGTGAAGCTTTCTTT. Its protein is CASSFLGDIDRGEAFF.

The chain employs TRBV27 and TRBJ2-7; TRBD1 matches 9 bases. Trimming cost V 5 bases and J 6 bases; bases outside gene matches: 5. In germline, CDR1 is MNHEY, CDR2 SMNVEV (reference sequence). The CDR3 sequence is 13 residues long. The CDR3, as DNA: TGTGCCAGCAGTATAACAGGGGGCAGCGAGCAGTACTTC. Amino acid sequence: CASSITGGSEQYF.